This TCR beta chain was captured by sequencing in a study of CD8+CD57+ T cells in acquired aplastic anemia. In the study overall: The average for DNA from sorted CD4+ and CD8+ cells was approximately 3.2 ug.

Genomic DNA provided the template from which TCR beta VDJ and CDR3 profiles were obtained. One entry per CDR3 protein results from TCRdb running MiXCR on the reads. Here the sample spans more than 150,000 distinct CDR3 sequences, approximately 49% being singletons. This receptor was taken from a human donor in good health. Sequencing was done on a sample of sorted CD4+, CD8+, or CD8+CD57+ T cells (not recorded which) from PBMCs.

Here the CDR3 DNA reads TGTGCCAGCAGCTCCCAAACTAGCGGGGGGACTTTTAGCTCCTACAATGAGCAGTTCTTC. Protein product: CASSSQTSGGTFSSYNEQFF. V is TRBV7-1 and J is TRBJ2-1; TRBD2 matches 12 bases. TRBV7-1 carries the ORF label, with uncertain function. J gave up 0 bases and V 3 bases, and 12 bases lay outside the gene matches. The CDR3 runs to 20 residues.